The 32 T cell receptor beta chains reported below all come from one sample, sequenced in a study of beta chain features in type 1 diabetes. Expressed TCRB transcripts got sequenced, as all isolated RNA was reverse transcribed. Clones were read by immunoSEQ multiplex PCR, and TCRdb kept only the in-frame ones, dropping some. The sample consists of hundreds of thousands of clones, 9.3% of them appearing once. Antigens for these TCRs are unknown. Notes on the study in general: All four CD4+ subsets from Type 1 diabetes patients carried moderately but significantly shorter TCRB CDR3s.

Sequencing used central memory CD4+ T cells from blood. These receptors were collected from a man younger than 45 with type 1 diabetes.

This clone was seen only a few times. This chain's CDR3 is CASSLGAGGALGYTF. CDR3 bases: TGTGCCAGCAGTTTAGGGGCAGGGGGCGCGCTAGGCTACACCTTC. This chain links TRBV27 with TRBJ1-2; TRBD1 matches at 8 bases. Germline lookup yields CDR1 MNHEY and CDR2 SMNVEV (reference sequence). The length of the CDR3 is 15 residues. V lost 2 bases and J lost 8; bases outside the gene matches: 10.

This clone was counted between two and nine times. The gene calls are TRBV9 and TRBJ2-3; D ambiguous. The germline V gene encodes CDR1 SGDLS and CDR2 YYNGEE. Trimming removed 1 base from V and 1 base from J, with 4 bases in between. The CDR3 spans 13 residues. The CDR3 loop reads CASSVPGTDTQYF. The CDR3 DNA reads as TGTGCCAGCAGCGTACCGGGCACAGATACGCAGTATTTT.

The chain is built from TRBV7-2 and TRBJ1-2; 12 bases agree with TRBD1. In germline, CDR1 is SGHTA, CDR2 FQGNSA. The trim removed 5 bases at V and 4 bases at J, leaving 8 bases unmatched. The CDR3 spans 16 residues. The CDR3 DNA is TGTGCCAGCAGCACCTCGGGGACAGGGGGCGGCTATGGCTACACCTTC. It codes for CASSTSGTGGGYGYTF.

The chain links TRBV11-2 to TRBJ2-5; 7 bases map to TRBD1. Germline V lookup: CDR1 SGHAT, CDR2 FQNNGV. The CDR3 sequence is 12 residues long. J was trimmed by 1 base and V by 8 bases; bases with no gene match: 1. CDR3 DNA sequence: TGTGCCAGCGGGACAGCCCAAGAGACCCAGTACTTC. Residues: CASGTAQETQYF. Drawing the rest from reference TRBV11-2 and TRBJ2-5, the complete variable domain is EAGVAQSPRYKIIEKRQSVAFWCNPISGHATLYWYQQILGQGPKLLIQFQNNGVVDDSQLPKDRFSAERLKGVDSTLKIQPAKLEDSAVYLCASGTAQETQYFGPGTRLLVL.

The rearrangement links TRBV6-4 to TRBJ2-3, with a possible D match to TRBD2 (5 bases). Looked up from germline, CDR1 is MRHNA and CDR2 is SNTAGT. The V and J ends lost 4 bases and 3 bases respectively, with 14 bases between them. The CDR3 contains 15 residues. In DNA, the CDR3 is TGTGCCAGCAGTGCAACGGGATTGAGGACAGATACGCAGTATTTT. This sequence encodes CASSATGLRTDTQYF.

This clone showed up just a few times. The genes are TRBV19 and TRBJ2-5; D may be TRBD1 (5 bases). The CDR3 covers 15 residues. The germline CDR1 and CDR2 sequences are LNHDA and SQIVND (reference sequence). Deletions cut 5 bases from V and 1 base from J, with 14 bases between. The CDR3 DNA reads TGTGCCAGTAGTCCTTATGTGACAGTCCAAGAGACCCAGTACTTC. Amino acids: CASSPYVTVQETQYF.

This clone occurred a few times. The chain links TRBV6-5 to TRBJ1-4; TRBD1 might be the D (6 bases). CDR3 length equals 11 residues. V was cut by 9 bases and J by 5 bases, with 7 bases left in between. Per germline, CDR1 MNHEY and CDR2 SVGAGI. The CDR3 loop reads CASQGNEKLFF. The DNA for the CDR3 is TGTGCCAGTCAGGGGAATGAAAAACTGTTTTTT.

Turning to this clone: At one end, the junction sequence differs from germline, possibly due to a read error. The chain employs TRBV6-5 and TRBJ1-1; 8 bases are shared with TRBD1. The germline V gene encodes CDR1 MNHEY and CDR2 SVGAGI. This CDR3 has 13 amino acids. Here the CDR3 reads CAISVDRGTEAFF. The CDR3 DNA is TGTGCCATCAGTGTCGACAGGGGCACTGAAGCTTTCTTT.

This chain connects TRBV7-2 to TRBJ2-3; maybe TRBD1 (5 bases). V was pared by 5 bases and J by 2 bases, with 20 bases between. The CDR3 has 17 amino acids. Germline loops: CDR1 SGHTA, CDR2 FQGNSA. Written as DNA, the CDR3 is TGTGCCAGCAGCCTTAGAGCCCCCGCAGGGATCACAGATACGCAGTATTTT. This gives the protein CASSLRAPAGITDTQYF.

The CDR3, as DNA: TGTGCCAGCAGTTTGACGGACAGCGGGAGTTCACCCCTCCACTTT. Protein: CASSLTDSGSSPLHF. The rearrangement links TRBV28 to TRBJ1-6, with D possibly being TRBD1 (6 bases). V dropped 3 bases and J dropped 9 bases, with 15 bases sitting between them. Germline V lookup: CDR1 MDHEN, CDR2 SYDVKM. This CDR3 comprises 15 residues.

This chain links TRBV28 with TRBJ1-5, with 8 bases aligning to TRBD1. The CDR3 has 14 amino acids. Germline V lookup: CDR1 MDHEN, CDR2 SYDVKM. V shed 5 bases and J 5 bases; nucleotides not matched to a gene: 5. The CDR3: CASSIQGQDQPQHF. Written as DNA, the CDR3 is TGTGCCAGCAGTATACAGGGACAGGATCAGCCCCAGCATTTT. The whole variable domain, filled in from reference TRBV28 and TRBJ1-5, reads DVKVTQSSRYLVKRTGEKVFLECVQDMDHENMFWYRQDPGLGLRLIYFSYDVKMKEKGDIPEGYSVSREKKERFSLILESASTNQTSMYLCASSIQGQDQPQHFGDGTRLSIL.

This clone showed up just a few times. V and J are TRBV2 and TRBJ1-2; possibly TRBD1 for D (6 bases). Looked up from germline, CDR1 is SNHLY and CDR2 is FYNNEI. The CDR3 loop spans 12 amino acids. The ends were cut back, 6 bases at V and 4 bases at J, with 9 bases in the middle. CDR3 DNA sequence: TGTGCCAGCAGATTGGACAGCTATGGCTACACCTTC. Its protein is CASRLDSYGYTF.

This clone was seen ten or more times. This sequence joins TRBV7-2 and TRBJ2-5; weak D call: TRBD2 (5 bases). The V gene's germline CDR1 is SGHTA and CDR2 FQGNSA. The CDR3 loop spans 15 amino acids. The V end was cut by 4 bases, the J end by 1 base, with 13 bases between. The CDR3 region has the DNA TGTGCCAGCAGCTCCAATTCGGGATTCCAAGAGACCCAGTACTTC. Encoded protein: CASSSNSGFQETQYF.

CDR3 in DNA: TGTGCCAGCAGCTTACAACTAGCGGGGAGAGTCCACGAGCAGTACTTC. This codes for CASSLQLAGRVHEQYF. The chain uses TRBV7-9 and TRBJ2-7; 10 nucleotides agree with TRBD2. Germline CDR1 is SEHNR and CDR2 is FQNEAQ (reference sequence). V was pared by 2 bases and J by 5 bases, with 9 bases of the junction left unmatched. CDR3 length equals 16 residues.

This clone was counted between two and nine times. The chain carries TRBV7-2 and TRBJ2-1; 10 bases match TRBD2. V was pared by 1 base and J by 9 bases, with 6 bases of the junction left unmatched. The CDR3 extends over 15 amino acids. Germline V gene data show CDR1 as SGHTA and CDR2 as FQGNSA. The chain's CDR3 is CASSLGLAGAGEQFF. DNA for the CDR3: TGTGCCAGCAGCTTAGGGCTAGCGGGGGCGGGTGAGCAGTTCTTC.

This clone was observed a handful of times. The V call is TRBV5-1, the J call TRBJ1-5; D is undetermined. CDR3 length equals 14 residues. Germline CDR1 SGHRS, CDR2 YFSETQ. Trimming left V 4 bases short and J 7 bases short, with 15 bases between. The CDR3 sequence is CASSLGESHQPQHF. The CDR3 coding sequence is TGCGCCAGCAGCCTTGGGGAGTCCCACCAGCCCCAGCATTTT.

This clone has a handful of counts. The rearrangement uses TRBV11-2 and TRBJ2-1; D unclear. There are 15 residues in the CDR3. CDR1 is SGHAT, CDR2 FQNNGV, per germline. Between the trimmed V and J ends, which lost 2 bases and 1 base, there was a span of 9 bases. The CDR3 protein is CASSLMMLSYNEQFF. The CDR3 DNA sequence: TGTGCCAGCAGCTTAATGATGCTTTCCTACAATGAGCAGTTCTTC.

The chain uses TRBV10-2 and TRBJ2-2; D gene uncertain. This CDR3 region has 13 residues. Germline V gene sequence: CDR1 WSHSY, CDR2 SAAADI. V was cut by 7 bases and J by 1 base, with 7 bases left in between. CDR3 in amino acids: CASTPRNTGELFF. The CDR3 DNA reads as TGCGCCAGCACCCCAAGGAACACCGGGGAGCTGTTTTTT.

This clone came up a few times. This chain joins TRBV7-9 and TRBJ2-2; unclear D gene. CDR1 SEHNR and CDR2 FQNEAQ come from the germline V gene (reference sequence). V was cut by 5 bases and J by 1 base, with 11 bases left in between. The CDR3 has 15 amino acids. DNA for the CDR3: TGTGCCAGCAGCCCCCACCAAGGGAACACCGGGGAGCTGTTTTTT. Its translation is CASSPHQGNTGELFF.

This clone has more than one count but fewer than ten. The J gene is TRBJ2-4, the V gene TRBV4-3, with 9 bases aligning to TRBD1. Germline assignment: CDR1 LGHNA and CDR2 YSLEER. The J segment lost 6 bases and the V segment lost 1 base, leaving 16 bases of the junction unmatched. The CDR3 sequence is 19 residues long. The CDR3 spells CASSQVYSVPGQGGNIQYF. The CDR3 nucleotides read TGCGCCAGCAGCCAAGTATATTCCGTCCCGGGACAGGGTGGAAACATTCAGTACTTC.

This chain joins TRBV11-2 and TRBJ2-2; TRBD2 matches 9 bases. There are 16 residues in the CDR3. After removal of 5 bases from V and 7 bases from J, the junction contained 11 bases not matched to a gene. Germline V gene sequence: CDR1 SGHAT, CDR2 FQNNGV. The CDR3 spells CASSDGTSWLGGELFF. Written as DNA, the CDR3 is TGTGCCAGCAGCGATGGGACTAGCTGGTTGGGCGGGGAGCTGTTTTTT.

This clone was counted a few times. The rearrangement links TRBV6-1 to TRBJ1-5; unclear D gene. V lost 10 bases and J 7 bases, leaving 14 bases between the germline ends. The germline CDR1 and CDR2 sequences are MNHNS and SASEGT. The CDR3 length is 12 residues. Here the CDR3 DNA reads TGTGCCACCCCAGAGGGAAACCAGCCCCAGCATTTT. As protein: CATPEGNQPQHF.

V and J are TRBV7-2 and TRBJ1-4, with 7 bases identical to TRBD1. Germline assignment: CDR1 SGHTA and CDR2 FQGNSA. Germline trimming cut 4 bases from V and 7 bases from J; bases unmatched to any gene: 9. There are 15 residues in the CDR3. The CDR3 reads CASSSGTADIEKLFF. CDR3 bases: TGTGCCAGCAGCTCAGGGACAGCCGATATTGAAAAACTGTTTTTT.

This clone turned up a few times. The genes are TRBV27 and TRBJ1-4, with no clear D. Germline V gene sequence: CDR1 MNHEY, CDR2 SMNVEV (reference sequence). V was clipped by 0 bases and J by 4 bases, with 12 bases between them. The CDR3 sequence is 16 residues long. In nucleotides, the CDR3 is TGTGCCAGCAGTTTATCGAGTCAGAAAGTTAATGAAAAACTGTTTTTT. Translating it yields CASSLSSQKVNEKLFF.

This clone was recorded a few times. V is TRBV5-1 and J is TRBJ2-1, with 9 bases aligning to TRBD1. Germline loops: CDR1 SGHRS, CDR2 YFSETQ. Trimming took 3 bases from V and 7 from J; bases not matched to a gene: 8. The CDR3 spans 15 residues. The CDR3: CASSSSGTGLNEQFF. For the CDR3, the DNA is TGCGCCAGCAGCTCTTCCGGGACAGGGCTGAATGAGCAGTTCTTC.

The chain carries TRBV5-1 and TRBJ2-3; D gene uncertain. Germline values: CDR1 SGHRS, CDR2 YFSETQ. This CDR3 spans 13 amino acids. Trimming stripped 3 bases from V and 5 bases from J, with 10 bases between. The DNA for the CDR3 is TGCGCCAGCAGCTCCCTAGTAGGAGATACGCAGTATTTT. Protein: CASSSLVGDTQYF.

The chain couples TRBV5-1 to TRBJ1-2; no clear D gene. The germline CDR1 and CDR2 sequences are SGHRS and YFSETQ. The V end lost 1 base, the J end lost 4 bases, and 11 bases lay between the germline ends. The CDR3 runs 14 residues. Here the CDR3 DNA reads TGCGCCAGCAGCTTGAACGGCGAACCCTATGGCTACACCTTC. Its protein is CASSLNGEPYGYTF.

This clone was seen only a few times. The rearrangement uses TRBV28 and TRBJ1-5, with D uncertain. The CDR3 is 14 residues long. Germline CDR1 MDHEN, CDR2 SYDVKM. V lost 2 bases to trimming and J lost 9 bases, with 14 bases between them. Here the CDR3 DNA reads TGTGCCAGCAGTTTACCAACGGAGGCAGGGCCCCAGCATTTT. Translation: CASSLPTEAGPQHF.

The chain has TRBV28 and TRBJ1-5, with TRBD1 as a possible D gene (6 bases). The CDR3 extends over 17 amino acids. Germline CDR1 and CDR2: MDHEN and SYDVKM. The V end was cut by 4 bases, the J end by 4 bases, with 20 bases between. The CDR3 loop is CASSSQTPDRLNQPQHF. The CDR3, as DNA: TGTGCCAGCAGTTCCCAGACCCCGGACAGACTGAATCAGCCCCAGCATTTT.

This chain's CDR3 is CSVEGRGSGNTIYF. The CDR3, as DNA: TGCAGCGTTGAGGGCAGGGGATCTGGAAACACCATATATTTT. J is TRBJ1-3 and V is TRBV29-1; a possible D gene is TRBD1 (6 bases). This CDR3 has 14 residues. Trimming removed 3 bases from V and 1 base from J, with 10 bases in between. Germline assignment: CDR1 SQVTM and CDR2 ANQGSEA.

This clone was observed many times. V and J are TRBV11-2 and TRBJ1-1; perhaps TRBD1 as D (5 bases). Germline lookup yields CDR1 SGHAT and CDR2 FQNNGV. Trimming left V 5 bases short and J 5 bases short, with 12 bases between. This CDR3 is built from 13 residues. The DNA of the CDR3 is TGTGCCAGCAGCACCCGGGGGGAAACTGAAGCTTTCTTT. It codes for CASSTRGETEAFF.

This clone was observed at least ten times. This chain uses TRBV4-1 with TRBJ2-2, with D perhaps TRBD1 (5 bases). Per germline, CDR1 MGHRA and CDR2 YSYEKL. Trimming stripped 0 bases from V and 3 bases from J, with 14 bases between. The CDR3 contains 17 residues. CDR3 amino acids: CASSQDSPGAYTGELFF. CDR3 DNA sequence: TGCGCCAGCAGCCAAGATTCGCCTGGGGCCTACACCGGGGAGCTGTTTTTT.